This T cell receptor (beta chain) was observed in a study of cytomegalovirus exposure and HLA in healthy donors. Turning to the study itself: Unique TCR beta sequences numbering approximately 120 million came from 150 million to 200 million T cells in an earlier analysis. General study findings and limits: Cytomegalovirus association was assigned to around 150 TCR beta chains. Using a false discovery rate of 0.05, a later analysis showed that fewer than 20,000 TCR beta sequences were associated with HLA alleles. Reports credit the classifier with highly specific, highly sensitive diagnosis of cytomegalovirus status.

Both 60 Vbeta primers and 13 Jbeta primers went into the PCR. Produced via immunoSEQ multiplex PCR; TCRdb's table is partial and in-frame only. The sample consists of 150,000 or so clones, about 88% of them appearing once. As concerns this clone: Its antigen is unknown.

Deletions cut 2 bases from V and 3 bases from J, with 14 bases between. Germline CDR1 and CDR2: SGHTA and FQGNSA. The CDR3 has 15 residues. The V and J genes are TRBV7-2 and TRBJ2-7, with D possibly matching TRBD1 (6 bases). The clonotype originates from a man younger than 35 in good health and CMV-seropositive. The specimen sequenced was PBMCs. The CDR3 region is CASSLYREGGYEQYF. Here the CDR3 DNA reads TGTGCCAGCAGCTTATACCGGGAAGGGGGCTACGAGCAGTACTTC.